This passage covers 18 T cell receptor beta chains from one sample sequenced in a study of post-analysis software for immune sequencing data (dated by TCRdb to about 2015). The paper as a whole reports these results and caveats: Four or five TRBV segments, including TRBV5-6, TRBV5-1 and TRBV20-1, were significantly more frequent in patients than controls.

The library was obtained by PCR. The instrument was an Illumina HiSeq 2500. To reduce PCR and sequencing biases, unique molecular identifiers were incorporated into the TCR beta cDNA libraries. TCRdb itself trimmed the public reads at Q25 with fastp, ran MiXCR and retained productive beta chains. Every CDR3 protein is listed once, alongside the most common genes and DNA of its rows. In all, the sample holds approximately 350,000 distinct CDR3 sequences, and 30% to 45% of those were seen once. Around 15% of the sample lies in the top ten. Their target antigens are unknown. Sequenced material: blood. The receptors derive from a girl aged 10 to 17 with multiple sclerosis.

The rearrangement joins TRBV25-1 to TRBJ2-7; 9 nucleotides match TRBD2. The V gene's germline CDR1 is MGHDK and CDR2 SYGVNS. This CDR3 has 13 residues. Losses at the gene ends were 7 bases for V and 6 bases for J; bases not matched to a gene: 7. The CDR3 DNA reads TGTGCCAGCATGGCGGGGGGGCCTGTCGAGCAGTACTTC. Its translation is CASMAGGPVEQYF.

This clonotype was counted between two and nine times. The rearrangement links TRBV7-2 to TRBJ2-5, with 8 bases aligning to TRBD1. CDR1 is SGHTA and CDR2 is FQGNSA in the germline V gene. CDR3 size: 16 residues. Trimming at V came to 3 bases and at J to 2 bases, leaving 8 bases not matched to a gene. Written as DNA, the CDR3 is TGTGCCAGCAGCTTCAACTACGGGACAGGTCAAGAGACCCAGTACTTC. It is translated as CASSFNYGTGQETQYF.

This sequence joins TRBV19 and TRBJ1-1; D call uncertain. With 5 bases removed from V and 3 bases from J, the gap between germline ends came to 16 bases. This CDR3 contains 15 residues. CDR1 and CDR2 from the germline V gene are LNHDA and SQIVND (reference sequence). CDR3 nucleotide sequence: TGTGCCAGTAGTTCCCGGGCAGGTGAGGACACTGAAGCTTTCTTT. Protein: CASSSRAGEDTEAFF.

The chain employs TRBV20-1 and TRBJ2-7; D is possibly TRBD2 (5 bases). The CDR3 is 14 residues long. Trimming shortened V by 2 bases and J by 0 bases, and 11 bases separated the two germline ends. Germline V lookup: CDR1 DFQATT, CDR2 SNEGSKA (reference sequence). CDR3 DNA sequence: TGCAGTGCTAGAAGGGAAGGAGGCTCCTACGAGCAGTACTTC. It encodes CSARREGGSYEQYF.

V is TRBV6-5 and J is TRBJ2-7; no firm D call. The CDR3 runs to 15 residues. Deletions cut 2 bases from V and 0 bases from J, with 11 bases between. The germline CDR1 and CDR2 sequences are MNHEY and SVGAGI. Here the CDR3 reads CASSYGFDDSYEQYF. CDR3 nucleotides: TGTGCCAGCAGTTACGGGTTTGACGACTCCTACGAGCAGTACTTC.

The gene calls are TRBV5-5 and TRBJ1-5, with a possible D match to TRBD1 (5 bases). V lost 1 base, J lost 7 bases, and 24 bases lay in between. This CDR3 region has 18 residues. From germline, CDR1 is SGHKS and CDR2 YYEKEE (reference sequence). CDR3 sequence: CASSLWGGGMRDGQPQHF. CDR3 DNA: TGTGCCAGCAGCTTGTGGGGGGGGGGAATGAGGGATGGACAGCCCCAGCATTTT.

This clonotype appeared a few times. V gene TRBV24-1 combines with J gene TRBJ2-3, with 12 positions matching TRBD1. Germline V lookup: CDR1 KGHDR, CDR2 SFDVKD. The ends lost 10 bases at V and 4 bases at J; junction bases unmatched: 5. CDR3 length: 14 amino acids. CDR3 in amino acids: CATSGQGAPDTQYF. CDR3 nucleotide sequence: TGTGCCACTTCGGGACAGGGGGCCCCAGATACGCAGTATTTT.

The chain couples TRBV6-5 to TRBJ1-5; D gene unclear. CDR3 length: 14 residues. V was clipped by 5 bases and J by 2 bases, with 10 bases between them. Per the germline V gene, CDR1 is MNHEY and CDR2 is SVGAGI. CDR3 nucleotide sequence: TGTGCCAGCAGTGGAGGTCGGGGCAATCAGCCCCAGCATTTT. Translation: CASSGGRGNQPQHF.

The genes are TRBV12-3 or TRBV12-4 and TRBJ1-1; D unclear. The CDR3 runs 13 residues. Trimming took 4 bases from V and 0 from J, leaving 6 bases between them. This chain's CDR3 is CASSSQLNTEAFF. The CDR3 DNA is TGTGCCAGCAGTTCACAGCTGAACACTGAAGCTTTCTTT.

This chain connects TRBV7-2 to TRBJ2-1; tentatively, D is TRBD2 (6 bases). V gave up 3 bases and J gave up 7 bases, with 19 bases separating them. Germline CDR1 and CDR2: SGHTA and FQGNSA. This CDR3 spans 16 amino acids. CDR3 region: CASSFGGGVSRNEQFF. CDR3 in DNA: TGTGCCAGCAGCTTCGGAGGCGGGGTCAGCCGGAATGAGCAGTTCTTC.

V usage is TRBV6-5 and J usage is TRBJ2-1, with TRBD2 identical over 9 bases. The CDR3 has 16 amino acids. The trim removed 1 base at V and 6 bases at J, leaving 7 bases unmatched. The V gene's germline CDR1 is MNHEY and CDR2 SVGAGI. In DNA form, the CDR3 reads TGTGCCAGCAGTTACTGGCGGGGGGGTGCTGGCAATGAGCAGTTCTTC. Encoded protein: CASSYWRGGAGNEQFF.

The sample holds one count of this clonotype. The V and J genes are TRBV20-1 and TRBJ2-5, with TRBD2 as a possible D gene (5 bases). The CDR3 runs to 13 residues. The germline V gene has CDR1 DFQATT and CDR2 SNEGSKA (reference sequence). Between the trimmed V and J ends, which lost 1 base and 5 bases, there was a span of 11 bases. The CDR3 reads CSARVERMETQYF. The CDR3 nucleotides read TGCAGTGCTAGAGTAGAGCGGATGGAGACCCAGTACTTC.

This clonotype was counted once. The rearrangement links TRBV12-3 or TRBV12-4 to TRBJ2-1; 7 positions agree with TRBD1. Unmatched junction bases numbered 11, after V lost 6 bases and J lost 9 bases. The CDR3 runs to 14 residues. This CDR3 reads CASSRDSGNGEQFF. Here the CDR3 DNA reads TGTGCCAGCAGCCGGGACAGTGGGAATGGTGAGCAGTTCTTC.

This rearrangement joins TRBV7-3 to TRBJ2-7; 7 bases map to TRBD1. Germline values: CDR1 SGHTA, CDR2 FQGTGA. CDR3 length: 15 amino acids. With 6 bases clipped from V and 3 bases from J, the junction kept 11 bases outside the gene matches. CDR3 loop: CASSSPLTGNYEQYF. The CDR3 coding sequence is TGTGCCAGCAGTTCCCCACTGACAGGGAACTACGAGCAGTACTTC.

The chain links TRBV6-6 to TRBJ2-3; D unclear. Germline-derived CDR1 and CDR2 are MNHNY and SVGAGI (reference sequence). This CDR3 is built from 15 residues. Between the trimmed V and J ends, which lost 0 bases and 3 bases, there was a span of 10 bases. The CDR3 DNA reads as TGTGCCAGCAGTTACTCCTCACTCGCTACAGATACGCAGTATTTT. It codes for CASSYSSLATDTQYF.

Comment on this clonotype: At one of its ends the junction is not consistent with the germline gene, which may arise from a read error. The chain employs TRBV5-8 and TRBJ2-6, with D hard to call. CDR1 is SGHTS, CDR2 YDEGEE, per germline. There are 15 residues in the CDR3. As DNA, the CDR3 is TGTGCCGGCAGCTTTCGTGGGCGTGGGGCCAACGTCCTGACTTTC. It codes for CAGSFRGRGANVLTF.

The chain is built from TRBV29-1 and TRBJ2-5, with D possibly matching TRBD1 (6 bases). The last part of the DNA fits TRBJ2-7 better; the J call may be wrong. The CDR3 extends over 12 amino acids. The germline V gene has CDR1 SQVTM and CDR2 ANQGSEA. Here the CDR3 reads CSANRDTYEQYF. Here the CDR3 DNA reads TGCAGCGCGAACCGGGACACCTACGAGCAGTACTTC.

The chain has TRBV2 and TRBJ2-2; D is uncertain. CDR1 and CDR2 from the germline V gene are SNHLY and FYNNEI. Deletions cut 3 bases from V and 6 bases from J, with 17 bases between. The CDR3 length is 16 residues. CDR3: CASSDPADQAAGELFF. CDR3 in DNA: TGTGCCAGCAGTGATCCCGCGGACCAGGCGGCCGGGGAGCTGTTTTTT.